This TCR beta chain was sequenced during a study of blood T cell repertoires in COVID-19. About the research overall: Whether acute or convalescent, the COVID-19 samples came from the United States, Italy and Spain. In each case, the material was cDNA or gDNA derived from T cells, B-cell-depleted T cells, or PBMCs.

Trimming shortened V by 5 bases and J by 0 bases, and 4 bases separated the two germline ends. The CDR3 has 13 amino acids. Per the germline V gene, CDR1 is SEHNR and CDR2 is FQNEAQ (reference sequence). Study processing details: Reference gene primer amplification gave nucleated cell count estimates. The repertoire was sequenced with immunoSEQ multiplex PCR; TCRdb's copy has only in-frame clones and lacks some. V, J and clone size are taken as reported in that table, and D and trimming were inferred from the DNA itself. Of around 320,000 clones in the sample, over 85% were seen once. Enrolment of Seattle patients took place during active infection, and they were followed longitudinally.

The V gene is TRBV7-9, the J gene TRBJ2-2; D unclear. The clonotype was recovered from a woman younger than 45 with COVID-19, enrolled during active disease. The specimen was peripheral blood. The chain's CDR3 is CASSQSNTGELFF. CDR3 coding DNA: TGTGCCAGCAGCCAATCGAACACCGGGGAGCTGTTTTTT.